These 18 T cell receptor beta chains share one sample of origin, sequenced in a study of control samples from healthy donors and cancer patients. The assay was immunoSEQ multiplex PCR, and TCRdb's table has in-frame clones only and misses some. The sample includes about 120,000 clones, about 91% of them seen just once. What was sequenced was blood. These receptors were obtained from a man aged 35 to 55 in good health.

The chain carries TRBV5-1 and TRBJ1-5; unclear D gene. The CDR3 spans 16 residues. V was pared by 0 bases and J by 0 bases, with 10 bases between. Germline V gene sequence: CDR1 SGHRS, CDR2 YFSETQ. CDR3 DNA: TGCGCCAGCAGCTTGGTGGGCCCATATAGCAATCAGCCCCAGCATTTT. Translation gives CASSLVGPYSNQPQHF.

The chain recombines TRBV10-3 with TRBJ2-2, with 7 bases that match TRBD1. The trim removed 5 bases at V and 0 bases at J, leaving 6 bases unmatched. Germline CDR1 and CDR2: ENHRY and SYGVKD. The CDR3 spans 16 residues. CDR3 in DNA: TGTGCCATCAGTCTGACAGGGCGCGCGAACACCGGGGAGCTGTTTTTT. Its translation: CAISLTGRANTGELFF.

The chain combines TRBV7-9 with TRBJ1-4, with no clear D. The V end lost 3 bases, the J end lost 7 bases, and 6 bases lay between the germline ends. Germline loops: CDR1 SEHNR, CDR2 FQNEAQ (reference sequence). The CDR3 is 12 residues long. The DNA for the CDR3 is TGTGCCAGCAGCTTGGCAGTTGAAAAACTGTTTTTT. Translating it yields CASSLAVEKLFF. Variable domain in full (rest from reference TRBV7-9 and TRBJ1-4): DTGVSQNPRHKITKRGQNVTFRCDPISEHNRLYWYRQTLGQGPEFLTYFQNEAQLEKSRLLSDRFSAERPKGSFSTLEIQRTEQGDSAMYLCASSLAVEKLFFGSGTQLSVL.

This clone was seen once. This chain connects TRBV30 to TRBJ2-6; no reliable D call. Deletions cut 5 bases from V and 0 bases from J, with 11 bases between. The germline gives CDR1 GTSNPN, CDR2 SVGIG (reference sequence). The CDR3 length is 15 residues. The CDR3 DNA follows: TGTGCCTGGCTGCCCCAAGGCTCTGGGGCCAACGTCCTGACTTTC. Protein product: CAWLPQGSGANVLTF. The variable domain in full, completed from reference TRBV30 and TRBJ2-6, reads SQTIHQWPATLVQPVGSPLSLECTVEGTSNPNLYWYRQAAGRGLQLLFYSVGIGQISSEVPQNLSASRPQDRQFILSSKKLLLSDSGFYLCAWLPQGSGANVLTFGAGSRLTVL.

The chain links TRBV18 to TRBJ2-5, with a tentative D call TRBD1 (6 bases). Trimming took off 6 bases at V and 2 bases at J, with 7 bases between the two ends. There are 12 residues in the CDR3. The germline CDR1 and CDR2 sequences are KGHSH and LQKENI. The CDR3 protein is CASSTGQETQYF. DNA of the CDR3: TGTGCCAGCTCGACAGGACAAGAGACCCAGTACTTC.

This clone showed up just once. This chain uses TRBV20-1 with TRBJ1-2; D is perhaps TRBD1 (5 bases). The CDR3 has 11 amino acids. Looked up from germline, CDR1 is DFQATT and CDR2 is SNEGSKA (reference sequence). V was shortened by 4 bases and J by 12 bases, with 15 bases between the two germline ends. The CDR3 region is CSAIPGGSNTF. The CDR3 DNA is TGCAGTGCTATTCCGGGGGGGAGCAACACCTTC.

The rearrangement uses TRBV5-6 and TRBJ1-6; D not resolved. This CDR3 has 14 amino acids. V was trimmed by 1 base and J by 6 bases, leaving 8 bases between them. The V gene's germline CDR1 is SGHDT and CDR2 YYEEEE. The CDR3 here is CASSLRGFNSPLHF. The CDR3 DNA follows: TGTGCCAGCAGCTTGCGAGGGTTTAATTCACCCCTCCACTTT. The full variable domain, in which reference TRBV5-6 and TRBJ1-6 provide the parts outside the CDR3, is DAGVTQSPTHLIKTRGQQVTLRCSPKSGHDTVSWYQQALGQGPQFIFQYYEEEERQRGNFPDRFSGHQFPNYSSELNVNALLLGDSALYLCASSLRGFNSPLHFGNGTRLTVT.

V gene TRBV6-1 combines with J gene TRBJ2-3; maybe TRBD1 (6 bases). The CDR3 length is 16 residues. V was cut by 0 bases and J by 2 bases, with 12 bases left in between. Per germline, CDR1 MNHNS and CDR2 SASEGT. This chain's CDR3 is CASSEAVGTLTDTQYF. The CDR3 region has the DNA TGTGCCAGCAGTGAAGCGGTAGGGACACTCACAGATACGCAGTATTTT.

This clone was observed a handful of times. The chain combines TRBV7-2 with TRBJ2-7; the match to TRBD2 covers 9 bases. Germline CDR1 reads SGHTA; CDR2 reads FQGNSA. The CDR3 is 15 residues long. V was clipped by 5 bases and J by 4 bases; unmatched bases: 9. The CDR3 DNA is TGTGCCAGCAGCCCCGGGGGGACTAGCACATACGAGCAGTACTTC. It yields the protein CASSPGGTSTYEQYF.

In DNA, the CDR3 is TGTGCCAGCAGCCAAGGACTAATGAACACTGAAGCTTTCTTT. Its translation is CASSQGLMNTEAFF. The rearrangement uses TRBV3-1 (or the pseudogene TRBV3-2) and TRBJ1-1; no firm D call. CDR3 length: 14 residues. Germline V lookup: CDR1 LGHDT, CDR2 YNNKEL (reference sequence). The germline V and J ends were trimmed by 1 base and 0 bases, with 6 bases remaining between them.

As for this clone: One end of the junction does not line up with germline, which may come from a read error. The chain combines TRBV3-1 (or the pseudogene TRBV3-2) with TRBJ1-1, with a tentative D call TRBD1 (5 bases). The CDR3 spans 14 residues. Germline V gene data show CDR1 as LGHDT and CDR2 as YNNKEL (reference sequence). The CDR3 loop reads CAGSEQALNTEAFF. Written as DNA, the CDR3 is TGTGCCGGCAGCGAACAGGCCTTGAACACTGAAGCTTTCTTT.

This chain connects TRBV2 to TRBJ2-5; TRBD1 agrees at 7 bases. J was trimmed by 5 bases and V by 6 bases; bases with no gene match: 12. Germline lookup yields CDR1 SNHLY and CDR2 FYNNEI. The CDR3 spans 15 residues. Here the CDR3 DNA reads TGTGCCAGCAGGGGGACGGAAAGCAGGGGGGAGACCCAGTACTTC. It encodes CASRGTESRGETQYF.

The CDR3 DNA follows: TGTGCCAGCAGCTTAACGGGACCCCAAGGGGAGCAGTACTTC. Translation gives CASSLTGPQGEQYF. The chain combines TRBV7-3 with TRBJ2-7; TRBD1 or TRBD2 may be the D gene (5 bases each). This CDR3 is built from 14 residues. Germline CDR1 is SGHTA and CDR2 is FQGTGA. Trimming cost V 0 bases and J 7 bases, with 13 bases left between them.

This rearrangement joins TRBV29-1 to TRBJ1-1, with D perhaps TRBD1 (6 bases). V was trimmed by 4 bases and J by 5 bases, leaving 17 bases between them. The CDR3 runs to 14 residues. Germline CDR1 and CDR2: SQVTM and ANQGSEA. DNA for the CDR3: TGCAGCGTTGGGAAAGGGGGTCGGGGAACTGAAGCTTTCTTT. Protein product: CSVGKGGRGTEAFF.

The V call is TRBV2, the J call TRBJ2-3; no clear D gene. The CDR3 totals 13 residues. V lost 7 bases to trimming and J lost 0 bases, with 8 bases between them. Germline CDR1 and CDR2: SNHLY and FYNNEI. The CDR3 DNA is TGTGCCAGCACGAAGGGAAGCACAGATACGCAGTATTTT. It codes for CASTKGSTDTQYF.

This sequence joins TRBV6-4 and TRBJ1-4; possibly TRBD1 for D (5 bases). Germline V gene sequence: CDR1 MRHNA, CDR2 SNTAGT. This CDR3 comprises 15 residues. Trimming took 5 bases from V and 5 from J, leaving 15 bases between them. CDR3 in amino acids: CASSRGAGRNEKLFF. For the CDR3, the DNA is TGTGCCAGCAGTCGCGGGGCAGGGAGGAATGAAAAACTGTTTTTT.

CDR3 region: CASSLGGTNEKLFF. DNA of the CDR3: TGTGCCAGCAGCTTGGGGGGGACTAATGAAAAACTGTTTTTT. V usage is TRBV7-2 and J usage is TRBJ1-4; D is perhaps TRBD1 (5 bases). Trimming took 3 bases from V and 2 from J, leaving 7 bases between them. This CDR3 has 14 residues. Per germline, CDR1 SGHTA and CDR2 FQGNSA.

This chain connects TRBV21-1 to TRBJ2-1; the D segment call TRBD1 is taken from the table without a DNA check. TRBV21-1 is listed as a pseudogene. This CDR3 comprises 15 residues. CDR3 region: CASSKGTGIYNEQFF. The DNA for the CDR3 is TGTGCCAGCAGCAAAGGGACAGGGATATACAATGAGCAGTTCTTC.